Sequencing of this T cell receptor (beta chain) was carried out in a study of blood T cells in healthy people across ages. The germline CDR1 and CDR2 sequences are MNHNS and SASEGT. The germline V and J ends were trimmed by 6 bases and 1 base, with 7 bases remaining between them. The CDR3 has 14 residues. Alongside a J-beta primer mix, a sample-barcoded 5' primer served in a second PCR lasting roughly 7 to 11 cycles. TCRdb passed the 5' RACE reads through MiXCR, listing each CDR3 protein once. This table holds about 800,000 distinct CDR3 sequences, about half found once. The V call is TRBV6-1, the J call TRBJ2-6; D not certain. The source material was blood. The clonotype was recovered from a man older than 75 in good health. The CDR3 DNA sequence: TGTGCCAGCAGGGTTAATTCTGGGGCCAACGTCCTGACTTTC. Protein: CASRVNSGANVLTF.